This passage covers 32 T cell receptor beta chains from one sample sequenced in a study of graft-versus-host responses after intestinal transplantation. Data came from immunoSEQ multiplex PCR; TCRdb stores just in-frame clones and leaves some out. The table includes fewer than 85,000 clones, 84% detected once. These receptors are not linked to any known antigen. Source: unstimulated CD4+ T cells sorted from spleen or lymph node cells, taken before transplant. Receptors originate from a human donor who was the organ donor for an intestinal transplant.

The genes are TRBV6-5 and TRBJ1-2; D might be TRBD1 (5 bases). This CDR3 is built from 13 residues. V lost 5 bases and J lost 4, with 11 bases in between. Germline V CDR1 and CDR2: MNHEY, SVGAGI. CDR3 nucleotides: TGTGCCAGCAGTGAGTCGCAGGGCTATGGCTACACCTTC. Encoded protein: CASSESQGYGYTF.

The chain joins TRBV5-4 to TRBJ2-5; 10 nucleotides line up with TRBD2. The junction had 7 bases not matched to a gene; V was cut back by 2 bases and J by 6 bases. CDR1 is SGHNT, CDR2 YYREEE, per germline (reference sequence). The CDR3 has 15 residues. The CDR3 DNA follows: TGTGCCAGCAGCTTCCAGCGGGGGGGCCCAAAGACCCAGTACTTC. It encodes CASSFQRGGPKTQYF. Full variable domain (missing parts from reference TRBV5-4 and TRBJ2-5): ETGVTQSPTHLIKTRGQQVTLRCSSQSGHNTVSWYQQALGQGPQFIFQYYREEENGRGNFPPRFSGLQFPNYSSELNVNALELDDSALYLCASSFQRGGPKTQYFGPGTRLLVL.

The chain uses TRBV7-9 and TRBJ1-5, with D perhaps matching TRBD1 (5 bases). Germline loops: CDR1 SEHNR, CDR2 FQNEAQ (reference sequence). The CDR3 is 14 amino acids. Trimming shortened V by 5 bases and J by 7 bases, and 15 bases separated the two germline ends. The CDR3 DNA is TGTGCCAGCAGCCCGCAGGCAGGGATGCAGCCCCAGCATTTT. This translates into CASSPQAGMQPQHF.

V gene TRBV28 combines with J gene TRBJ2-7; TRBD1 matches at 11 bases. J lost 5 bases, V lost 5 bases, and 8 bases had no gene match. The CDR3 totals 15 residues. The germline gives CDR1 MDHEN, CDR2 SYDVKM. CDR3 sequence: CASSNPGQGDNEQYV. The CDR3 nucleotides are TGTGCCAGCAGTAATCCGGGACAGGGGGACAACGAGCAGTACGTC.

This chain links TRBV6-5 with TRBJ1-1, with D unclear. The CDR3 contains 11 residues. Per germline, CDR1 MNHEY and CDR2 SVGAGI. Trimming removed 2 bases from V and 6 bases from J, with 4 bases in between. Here the CDR3 DNA reads TGTGCCAGCAGTTACCGAGCTGAAGCTTTCTTT. This sequence encodes CASSYRAEAFF.

The rearrangement uses TRBV4-3 and TRBJ1-2, with 8 bases fitting TRBD1. CDR1 LGHNA and CDR2 YSLEER come from the germline V gene. This CDR3 has 14 amino acids. The V segment lost 3 bases and the J segment 4 bases; nucleotides outside the gene matches: 4. CDR3 coding DNA: TGCGCCAGCAGCCACGGCGACAGGGGCTATGGCTACACCTTC. Protein sequence: CASSHGDRGYGYTF.

The chain is built from TRBV28 and TRBJ1-4; TRBD1 is a possible D gene (6 bases). The CDR3 length is 15 residues. Trimming pared 5 bases from V and 6 bases from J, leaving 16 bases between. Per the germline V gene, CDR1 is MDHEN and CDR2 is SYDVKM. CDR3 protein: CASSLGGEGDEKLFF. The DNA for the CDR3 is TGTGCCAGCAGTCTAGGCGGAGAGGGGGATGAAAAACTGTTTTTT.

The DNA for the CDR3 is TGTGCCAGCAGCTTGGGAGGTAACACTGAAGCTTTCTTT. Its protein is CASSLGGNTEAFF. The chain has TRBV5-6 and TRBJ1-1, with unresolved D. Germline assignment: CDR1 SGHDT and CDR2 YYEEEE. This CDR3 spans 13 amino acids. V lost 0 bases to trimming and J lost 2 bases, with 5 bases between them.

The chain recombines TRBV13 with TRBJ1-3; TRBD1 aligns across 7 bases. The germline V gene encodes CDR1 PRHDT and CDR2 FYEKMQ (reference sequence). The CDR3 consists of 15 residues. The V gene end was trimmed by 5 bases and the J gene end by 1 base; junction bases not matched to a gene: 5. The CDR3 nucleotides are TGTGCCAGCAGCCCGACAGGGCGGTCTGGAAACACCATATATTTT. This sequence encodes CASSPTGRSGNTIYF.

The rearrangement links TRBV4-1 to TRBJ2-5; TRBD2 aligns across 10 bases. The V gene's germline CDR1 is MGHRA and CDR2 YSYEKL. V dropped 8 bases and J dropped 5; count of bases not matched to a gene: 11. This CDR3 has 15 residues. The CDR3 protein is CASSPGLATWETQYF. DNA for the CDR3: TGCGCCAGCTCTCCGGGACTAGCGACATGGGAGACCCAGTACTTC.

A few counts support this clone. CDR3 DNA sequence: TGTGCCAGCAGCTACCGACAAGGCGCTGAAGCTTTCTTT. Protein sequence: CASSYRQGAEAFF. This chain joins TRBV16 and TRBJ1-1; D is ambiguous. Germline values: CDR1 KGHSY, CDR2 FQNENV. The CDR3 has 13 amino acids. V was shortened by 5 bases and J by 6 bases, with 13 bases between the two germline ends.

This chain connects TRBV21-1 to TRBJ1-1; the table's D gene call, TRBD1, was not cross checked with the DNA. TRBV21-1 is described as a pseudogene. The CDR3 contains 14 residues. The CDR3 protein is CASRKGRVYTEAFF. For the CDR3, the DNA is TGTGCCAGCAGGAAAGGCAGGGTCTACACTGAAGCTTTCTTT.

The genes are TRBV5-6 and TRBJ2-2; a weak D match, TRBD1 (5 bases). Germline lookup yields CDR1 SGHDT and CDR2 YYEEEE. This CDR3 spans 13 amino acids. Trimming took 3 bases from V and 3 from J, leaving 6 bases between them. The CDR3 nucleotides are TGTGCCAGCAGCTCACAGGACACCGGGGAGCTGTTTTTT. Its protein product is CASSSQDTGELFF.

The chain couples TRBV6-1 to TRBJ1-6; 7 bases map to TRBD1. V trimming: 4 bases; J trimming: 5 bases; junction bases outside the gene matches: 5. Germline CDR1 is MNHNS and CDR2 is SASEGT. The CDR3 totals 15 residues. CDR3 sequence: CASSVPGQNNSPLHF. CDR3 DNA sequence: TGTGCCAGCAGTGTACCGGGACAGAATAATTCACCCCTCCACTTT.

CDR3 bases: TGTGCCAGTAGTATAGTCCCCTCTAGCGGGAGTCAGTACTTC. Translating it yields CASSIVPSSGSQYF. V and J are TRBV19 and TRBJ2-4, with 10 bases that match TRBD2. The V segment lost 1 base and the J segment 12 bases; nucleotides outside the gene matches: 6. Germline lookup yields CDR1 LNHDA and CDR2 SQIVND (reference sequence). The CDR3 is 14 amino acids.

The chain combines TRBV23-1 with TRBJ2-3, with TRBD1 matching 9 bases. TRBV23-1 is recorded as an ORF, its role being uncertain. V shed 1 base, J shed 0 bases, and the junction held 2 bases outside the gene matches. The CDR3 is 16 residues long. CDR3: CASSQLGTGSTDTQYF. The DNA for the CDR3 is TGCGCCAGCAGTCAATTGGGGACAGGGAGCACAGATACGCAGTATTTT.

This rearrangement joins TRBV30 to TRBJ1-4; 9 bases align to TRBD1. The CDR3 runs to 14 residues. Germline V lookup: CDR1 GTSNPN, CDR2 SVGIG (reference sequence). V trimming: 2 bases; J trimming: 10 bases; junction bases outside the gene matches: 8. The CDR3: CAWSRQGVRGKLFF. In nucleotides, the CDR3 is TGTGCCTGGAGTCGACAGGGGGTGCGAGGAAAACTGTTTTTT. Looking up the rest from reference TRBV30 and TRBJ1-4 gives the full variable domain: SQTIHQWPATLVQPVGSPLSLECTVEGTSNPNLYWYRQAAGRGLQLLFYSVGIGQISSEVPQNLSASRPQDRQFILSSKKLLLSDSGFYLCAWSRQGVRGKLFFGSGTQLSVL.

This clone was seen once. The chain has TRBV29-1 and TRBJ2-1; D might be TRBD2 (6 bases). The CDR3 is made up of 15 amino acids. CDR1 is SQVTM, CDR2 ANQGSEA, per germline. The CDR3 is CRVDPSGIDRGMQFF. The CDR3, as DNA: TGCAGAGTCGATCCCTCGGGTATTGACCGGGGGATGCAGTTCTTC.

This chain links TRBV18 with TRBJ2-2; TRBD1 aligns across 8 bases. Trimming cost V 0 bases and J 5 bases; bases outside gene matches: 8. Germline CDR1 reads KGHSH; CDR2 reads LQKENI. This CDR3 region has 17 residues. The CDR3 loop reads CASSPPTAGGFTGELFF. CDR3 DNA sequence: TGTGCCAGCTCACCACCGACGGCAGGGGGCTTTACCGGGGAGCTGTTTTTT.

The rearrangement links TRBV30 to TRBJ2-2; 13 nucleotides align to TRBD2. V trimming: 4 bases; J trimming: 4 bases; junction bases outside the gene matches: 9. The germline V gene encodes CDR1 GTSNPN and CDR2 SVGIG (reference sequence). CDR3 length equals 17 residues. CDR3: CAWIGTSGVTITGELFF. As DNA, the CDR3 is TGTGCCTGGATTGGGACTAGCGGGGTGACGATCACCGGGGAGCTGTTTTTT.

V and J are TRBV25-1 and TRBJ1-1, with 7 bases matching TRBD1. V gave up 4 bases and J gave up 2 bases; unmatched junction bases: 7. Germline V lookup: CDR1 MGHDK, CDR2 SYGVNS. The CDR3 is 15 amino acids. CDR3 in DNA: TGTGCCAGCAGTGGAACGACAGGGACCAACACTGAAGCTTTCTTT. Encoded protein: CASSGTTGTNTEAFF.

This clone was observed a few times. The chain carries TRBV19 and TRBJ1-3; TRBD1 matches 7 bases. The CDR3 covers 15 residues. Germline V gene data show CDR1 as LNHDA and CDR2 as SQIVND (reference sequence). Unmatched junction bases numbered 3, after V lost 3 bases and J lost 1 base. The DNA of the CDR3 is TGTGCCAGTAGTATCGGGACAGTATCTGGAAACACCATATATTTT. It specifies CASSIGTVSGNTIYF. Supplemented by reference TRBV19 and TRBJ1-3, the full variable domain reads DGGITQSPKYLFRKEGQNVTLSCEQNLNHDAMYWYRQDPGQGLRLIYYSQIVNDFQKGDIAEGYSVSREKKESFPLTVTSAQKNPTAFYLCASSIGTVSGNTIYFGEGSWLTVV.

J is TRBJ2-5 and V is TRBV29-1, with 7 nucleotides matching TRBD1. Germline CDR1 reads SQVTM; CDR2 reads ANQGSEA. Germline trimming cut 7 bases from V and 5 bases from J; bases unmatched to any gene: 10. The CDR3 loop spans 13 amino acids. Written as DNA, the CDR3 is TGCAGCGCGGGACCGACAGGGTTGGAGACCCAGTACTTC. It codes for CSAGPTGLETQYF.

This chain joins TRBV27 and TRBJ2-1; 11 bases match TRBD1. Germline V gene data show CDR1 as MNHEY and CDR2 as SMNVEV (reference sequence). The length of the CDR3 is 16 residues. With 5 bases clipped from V and 8 bases from J, the junction kept 11 bases outside the gene matches. The CDR3 sequence is CASSPSPGQGGYEQFF. Here the CDR3 DNA reads TGTGCCAGCAGTCCTTCTCCGGGACAGGGGGGATATGAGCAGTTCTTC.

The gene calls are TRBV7-2 and TRBJ2-5; TRBD1 agrees at 8 bases. The J segment lost 5 bases and the V segment lost 6 bases, leaving 5 bases of the junction unmatched. The CDR3 runs 13 residues. Germline V gives CDR1 SGHTA, CDR2 FQGNSA. Here the CDR3 reads CASSSGGGETQYF. The CDR3 nucleotides are TGTGCCAGCAGTTCAGGGGGCGGCGAGACCCAGTACTTC.

The J gene is TRBJ2-5, the V gene TRBV7-9; TRBD1 matches 7 bases. From germline, CDR1 is SEHNR and CDR2 FQNEAQ (reference sequence). This CDR3 is 14 amino acids long. Germline trimming cut 1 base from V and 4 bases from J; bases unmatched to any gene: 3. CDR3 DNA sequence: TGTGCCAGCAGCTTAGTCAGGGGGACAGAGACCCAGTACTTC. It specifies CASSLVRGTETQYF.

This chain links TRBV18 with TRBJ1-1; a weak D match, TRBD1 (5 bases). The ends were cut back, 1 base at V and 1 base at J, with 13 bases in the middle. The germline V gene encodes CDR1 KGHSH and CDR2 LQKENI. The CDR3 is 16 residues long. CDR3 in amino acids: CASSPLSVGPNTEAFF. DNA of the CDR3: TGTGCCAGCTCACCACTCTCGGTGGGGCCGAACACTGAAGCTTTCTTT.

V gene TRBV7-6 combines with J gene TRBJ2-1; no firm D call. The CDR3 is 13 amino acids. The V gene lost 2 bases and the J gene lost 9 bases, with 11 bases spanning the gap. Germline V gene sequence: CDR1 SGHVS, CDR2 FNYEAQ. The CDR3 sequence is CASSLKELGEQFF. CDR3 coding DNA: TGTGCCAGCAGCTTAAAGGAGCTGGGTGAGCAGTTCTTC. The variable domain in full, with the rest retrieved from reference TRBV7-6 and TRBJ2-1, is GAGVSQSPRYKVTKRGQDVALRCDPISGHVSLYWYRQALGQGPEFLTYFNYEAQQDKSGLPNDRFSAERPEGSISTLTIQRTEQRDSAMYRCASSLKELGEQFFGPGTRLTVL.

The V gene is TRBV27, the J gene TRBJ2-7, with D perhaps matching TRBD1 (5 bases). The CDR3 totals 14 residues. Looked up from germline, CDR1 is MNHEY and CDR2 is SMNVEV (reference sequence). Between the trimmed V and J ends, which lost 2 bases and 6 bases, there was a span of 14 bases. The CDR3 spells CASSLVAGRSEQYV. CDR3 in DNA: TGTGCCAGCAGTTTAGTGGCAGGGCGGAGCGAGCAGTACGTC.

This clone appeared a single time. The chain recombines TRBV18 with TRBJ2-3, with a weak D call TRBD1 (6 bases). Germline loops: CDR1 KGHSH, CDR2 LQKENI. The CDR3 spans 15 residues. V lost 2 bases, J lost 3 bases, and 12 bases lay in between. The CDR3, as DNA: TGTGCCAGCTCACCAGGGACAAGATGGACAGATACGCAGTATTTT. Translating gives CASSPGTRWTDTQYF.

V is TRBV29-1 and J is TRBJ2-7; TRBD2 might be the D (7 bases). The CDR3 runs 16 residues. Germline assignment: CDR1 SQVTM and CDR2 ANQGSEA. Trimming cost V 3 bases and J 3 bases, with 21 bases left between them. The CDR3 here is CSVDGDGTSGGYEQYV. CDR3 DNA sequence: TGCAGCGTTGATGGGGATGGGACATCGGGGGGCTACGAGCAGTACGTC.

This rearrangement joins TRBV4-1 to TRBJ2-2; 7 bases line up with TRBD1. CDR3 size: 16 residues. V dropped 3 bases and J dropped 6; count of bases not matched to a gene: 10. Germline lookup yields CDR1 MGHRA and CDR2 YSYEKL. CDR3 sequence reads: CASSQHRGQTAGELFF. CDR3 in DNA: TGCGCCAGCAGCCAGCATCGGGGACAGACGGCCGGGGAGCTGTTTTTT.